The clone carrying this T cell receptor beta chain was counted a single time. Its cognate antigen is unknown. CDR3 length: 15 amino acids. From germline, CDR1 is LNHDA and CDR2 SQIVND (reference sequence). V dropped 0 bases and J dropped 5 bases, with 13 bases sitting between them. These data originate in a study of cytomegalovirus exposure and HLA in healthy donors. Study results and limitations: According to reports, the classifier identified cytomegalovirus status with high specificity and sensitivity. For most TCR beta V segments, an earlier analysis put the productive rate at about 87% or about 30% of the time.

60 Vbeta and 13 Jbeta primers were used in PCR. Method: immunoSEQ multiplex PCR; TCRdb's copy keeps in-frame clones and lacks some. This sample yields roughly 150,000 clones, of which roughly four fifths are seen a single time; about 5.6% belongs to the top ten. This chain links TRBV19 with TRBJ1-2; D perhaps matches TRBD1 (6 bases). The receptor's source is a man aged 30 to 45 in good health and CMV-seropositive. What was sequenced was PBMCs. CDR3 in DNA: TGTGCCAGTAGTATAGACCAACAGGGAGGGTATGGCTACACCTTC. It codes for CASSIDQQGGYGYTF.